This T cell receptor beta chain was documented in a study of CD8 T cells in ankylosing spondylitis. Study-wide results and limits: Disease-linked clones were reportedly significantly enriched in matched ankylosing spondylitis synovial fluid.

Regarding this clonotype: Its antigen is unidentified.

Construction of TCR beta libraries was performed using quantitative 5'-RACE with molecular barcodes. A single record per CDR3 protein comes from TCRdb applying MiXCR to the 5' RACE reads. The data show tens of thousands of distinct CDR3 sequences, with around 30% seen just once and over 50% held by the top ten. In germline, CDR1 is MNHEY, CDR2 SVGAGI. The CDR3 runs 15 residues. V gave up 4 bases and J gave up 3 bases; unmatched junction bases: 9. Sequencing was done on a sample of blood, either unsorted or a sorted T cell fraction (not recorded which). The receptor's source is a male donor with ankylosing spondylitis or in good health (not recorded which). J is TRBJ2-7 and V is TRBV6-5, with TRBD1 identical over 7 bases. CDR3 coding DNA: TGTGCCAGCAGTTGGAGACAGGGCGGACTCTACGAGCAGTACTTC. It specifies CASSWRQGGLYEQYF.